This is a list of T cell receptor beta chains from one sample in a study of blood T cell repertoires in COVID-19. Assay used: immunoSEQ multiplex PCR; TCRdb lists only in-frame clones, some missing. The sample includes some 190,000 clones, around 85% seen only once; the top ten take roughly 18%. Source material: peripheral blood. All receptors come from a person aged 70 to 85 with COVID-19, enrolled during active disease. Each CDR3 is given with its conserved first and last residue. A D gene is named only where the DNA matches it firmly. Some rows have no size entry. The others give once, few or many, or a class for an expanded clone.

v_call: TRBV29-1
j_call: TRBJ2-1
clone_size: NA
d_call: TRBD2
cdr3_aa: CSADPSGGGNEQFF
cdr3_nt: TGCAGCGCCGACCCTAGCGGGGGGGGGAATGAGCAGTTCTTC

v_call: TRBV13
j_call: TRBJ2-7
clone_size: NA
d_call: TRBD1
cdr3_aa: CASSLGTGGKYEQYF
cdr3_nt: TGTGCCAGCAGCTTAGGGACAGGGGGAAAGTACGAGCAGTACTTC

v_call: TRBV6-1
j_call: TRBJ1-2
clone_size: NA
d_call: TRBD1
cdr3_aa: CASSETGGDSYGYTF
cdr3_nt: TGTGCCAGCAGTGAAACAGGGGGCGATAGCTATGGCTACACCTTC

v_call: TRBV2
j_call: TRBJ2-5
clone_size: NA
d_call: NA
cdr3_aa: CASSLSLGQETQYF
cdr3_nt: TGTGCCAGCAGTCTTAGCCTAGGACAAGAGACCCAGTACTTC

v_call: TRBV11-2
j_call: TRBJ2-4
clone_size: NA
d_call: TRBD2
cdr3_aa: CASSLSSGMGGKNIQYF
cdr3_nt: TGTGCCAGCAGCCTAAGCTCAGGGATGGGGGGGAAAAACATTCAGTACTTC

v_call: TRBV4-2
j_call: TRBJ2-5
clone_size: NA
d_call: TRBD2
cdr3_aa: CASSQSTGIAGGETQYF
cdr3_nt: TGTGCCAGCAGCCAAAGCACAGGGATAGCGGGAGGAGAGACCCAGTACTTC

v_call: TRBV5-5
j_call: TRBJ1-3
clone_size: NA
d_call: NA
cdr3_aa: CASSLEGDRRNTIYF
cdr3_nt: TGTGCCAGCAGCTTGGAGGGCGACAGAAGAAACACCATATATTTT

v_call: TRBV6-7
j_call: TRBJ2-1
clone_size: few
d_call: NA
cdr3_aa: CASSYRGDNEQFF
cdr3_nt: TGTGCCAGCAGTTACAGAGGTGACAATGAGCAGTTCTTC

v_call: TRBV7-2
j_call: TRBJ2-7
clone_size: few
d_call: TRBD2
cdr3_aa: CASSSIAGVYEQYF
cdr3_nt: TGTGCCAGCAGCTCGATAGCGGGAGTATACGAGCAGTACTTC

v_call: TRBV7-8
j_call: TRBJ1-6
clone_size: NA
d_call: TRBD1
cdr3_aa: CASSSQGFDNSPLHF
cdr3_nt: TGTGCCAGCAGCTCACAGGGGTTTGATAATTCACCCCTCCACTTT

v_call: TRBV5-6
j_call: TRBJ1-1
clone_size: NA
d_call: TRBD1
cdr3_aa: CASSAGQGMNTEAFF
cdr3_nt: TGTGCCAGCAGCGCGGGACAGGGAATGAACACTGAAGCTTTCTTT